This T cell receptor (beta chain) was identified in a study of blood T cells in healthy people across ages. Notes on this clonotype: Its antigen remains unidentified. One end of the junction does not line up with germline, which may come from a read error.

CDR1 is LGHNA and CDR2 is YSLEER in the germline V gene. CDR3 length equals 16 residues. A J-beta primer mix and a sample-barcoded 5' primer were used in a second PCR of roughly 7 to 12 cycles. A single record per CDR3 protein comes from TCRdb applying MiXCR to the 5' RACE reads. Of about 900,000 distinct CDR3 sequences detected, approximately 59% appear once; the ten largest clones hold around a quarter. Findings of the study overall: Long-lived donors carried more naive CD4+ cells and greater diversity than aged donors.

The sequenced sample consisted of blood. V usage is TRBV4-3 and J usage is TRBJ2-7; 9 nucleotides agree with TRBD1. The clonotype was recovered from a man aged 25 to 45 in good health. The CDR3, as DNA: TGCGCCAGCAGCCAAGAACCGGGACAGGGAACCTACGGGCAGTACTTC. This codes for CASSQEPGQGTYGQYF.